What follows are 26 T cell receptor beta chains derived from one specimen sequenced in a study of blood T cells in healthy people across ages. A second PCR, run for roughly 7 to 12 cycles, used a sample-barcoded 5' primer plus a J-beta primer mix. Using its own MiXCR run on the 5' RACE reads, TCRdb lists one record per CDR3 protein. The table lists about 1,400,000 distinct CDR3 sequences, 42% of them singletons. The specimen was blood. Source of these receptors: a woman aged 18-35 years in good health.

The chain links TRBV7-9 to TRBJ2-5, with 11 bases lining up with TRBD2. Near its end, the DNA agrees better with TRBJ2-1, so the J call may be wrong. Germline-derived CDR1 and CDR2 are SEHNR and FQNEAQ (reference sequence). The CDR3 runs 17 residues. Written as DNA, the CDR3 is TGTGCCAGCAGCTTTGAGCCCGGGACTAGCGGACAAGAGACCCAGTTCTTC. This encodes CASSFEPGTSGQETQFF.

The V gene is TRBV15, the J gene TRBJ2-7; D not certain. V dropped 5 bases and J dropped 2 bases, with 16 bases sitting between them. CDR1 is LNHNV, CDR2 YYDKDF, per germline (reference sequence). The CDR3 totals 15 residues. CDR3 residues: CATSAPIVDAYEQYF. For the CDR3, the DNA is TGTGCCACCAGCGCCCCCATTGTGGACGCCTACGAGCAGTACTTC.

This clonotype was counted ten times or more. The CDR3 nucleotides are TGTGCCAGCAGCTTAGTGGACGGAAATCACAATGAGCAGTTCTTC. It translates to CASSLVDGNHNEQFF. This rearrangement joins TRBV7-9 to TRBJ2-1; D remains ambiguous. The length of the CDR3 is 15 residues. Germline-derived CDR1 and CDR2 are SEHNR and FQNEAQ (reference sequence). Trimming took 1 base from V and 5 from J, leaving 12 bases between them.

This clonotype has only a few counts. The chain carries TRBV5-1 and TRBJ2-1, with 15 bases aligning to TRBD2. Germline CDR1 SGHRS, CDR2 YFSETQ. CDR3 size: 20 residues. With 0 bases clipped from V and 0 bases from J, the junction kept 7 bases outside the gene matches. The CDR3 is CASSLDGLAGGVSSYNEQFF. CDR3 nucleotide sequence: TGCGCCAGCAGCTTGGACGGACTAGCGGGAGGGGTAAGCTCCTACAATGAGCAGTTCTTC.

The chain joins TRBV11-2 to TRBJ2-3; perhaps TRBD2 as D (6 bases). V lost 4 bases and J lost 1, with 15 bases in between. Per germline, CDR1 SGHAT and CDR2 FQNNGV. This CDR3 contains 16 residues. CDR3 amino acids: CASSYTTGTGTDTQYF. For the CDR3, the DNA is TGTGCCAGCAGCTACACAACTGGGACTGGCACAGATACGCAGTATTTT.

The genes are TRBV10-3 and TRBJ2-5, with D maybe TRBD2 (6 bases). V shed 5 bases and J shed 7 bases, with 14 bases lying between them. This CDR3 has 13 residues. Germline loops: CDR1 ENHRY, CDR2 SYGVKD. As DNA, the CDR3 is TGTGCCATCAGTCCCGGGGGAGAGGGGACCCAGTACTTC. Translating gives CAISPGGEGTQYF.

This chain connects TRBV20-1 to TRBJ2-7; D call uncertain. There are 14 residues in the CDR3. Germline assignment: CDR1 DFQATT and CDR2 SNEGSKA (reference sequence). Trimming removed 4 bases at V and 7 bases at J, with 20 bases between. The CDR3 nucleotides read TGCAGTGCTATTCCTCGGCGGAGAAACAATGAGCAGTACTTC. Its protein product is CSAIPRRRNNEQYF.

The chain recombines TRBV13 with TRBJ2-7; 8 bases match TRBD2. V was pared by 2 bases and J by 7 bases, with 7 bases of the junction left unmatched. The CDR3 totals 14 residues. Germline CDR1 is PRHDT and CDR2 is FYEKMQ (reference sequence). This CDR3 is CASSLWTSHNEQYF. The CDR3 DNA is TGTGCCAGCAGCTTATGGACTAGCCACAATGAGCAGTACTTC.

V is TRBV10-3 and J is TRBJ1-2; TRBD1 agrees at 7 bases. After removal of 2 bases from V and 6 bases from J, the junction contained 0 bases not matched to a gene. Germline CDR1 ENHRY, CDR2 SYGVKD. There are 12 residues in the CDR3. DNA of the CDR3: TGTGCCATCAGTGAGGACAGGGATGGCTACACCTTC. Translated, it gives CAISEDRDGYTF.

This clonotype was seen more than once but under ten times. The genes are TRBV12-3 or TRBV12-4 and TRBJ1-6; 7 bases map to TRBD1. The CDR3 is 15 residues long. V lost 7 bases to trimming and J lost 7 bases; unmatched junction nucleotides: 10. For the CDR3, the DNA is TGTGCCAGCATCAGGGCAGGGGGGCTCAATTCACCCCTCCACTTT. Amino acids: CASIRAGGLNSPLHF.

The J gene is TRBJ1-2, the V gene TRBV5-5, with TRBD1 as a possible D gene (5 bases). Deletions cut 4 bases from V and 4 bases from J, with 20 bases between. Germline-derived CDR1 and CDR2 are SGHKS and YYEKEE (reference sequence). The length of the CDR3 is 16 residues. The CDR3 reads CASSPPGYRSSYGYTF. The CDR3 DNA reads TGTGCCAGCAGCCCGCCGGGTTACAGGAGCTCCTATGGCTACACCTTC.

The V gene is TRBV6-5, the J gene TRBJ2-1; TRBD2 agrees at 9 bases. Germline trimming cut 3 bases from V and 0 bases from J; bases unmatched to any gene: 3. The CDR3 sequence is 16 residues long. Per germline, CDR1 MNHEY and CDR2 SVGAGI. The CDR3 DNA follows: TGTGCCAGCAGTTATAGCGGGAGTACCTCCTACAATGAGCAGTTCTTC. This encodes CASSYSGSTSYNEQFF.

This clonotype came up many times. This chain joins TRBV29-1 and TRBJ2-7; possible D gene TRBD2, 5 bases. The V end was cut by 4 bases, the J end by 7 bases, with 11 bases between. The CDR3 runs 11 residues. CDR1 is SQVTM, CDR2 ANQGSEA, per germline. The CDR3 reads CSVAVGDEQYF. CDR3 coding DNA: TGCAGCGTTGCCGTCGGGGATGAGCAGTACTTC.

This clonotype was seen at least ten times. This chain links TRBV4-1 with TRBJ2-7; the match to TRBD2 covers 7 bases. V was pared by 3 bases and J by 3 bases, with 2 bases of the junction left unmatched. This CDR3 has 13 amino acids. The germline gives CDR1 MGHRA, CDR2 YSYEKL. CDR3 coding DNA: TGCGCCAGCAGCCAGCGGGAGCACTACGAGCAGTACTTC. Its translation is CASSQREHYEQYF.

The gene calls are TRBV6-1 and TRBJ2-7; tentative D call: TRBD1 (6 bases). Germline V gene lookup returns CDR1 MNHNS and CDR2 SASEGT. The V end was cut by 1 base, the J end by 0 bases, with 16 bases between. The CDR3 has 17 residues. For the CDR3, the DNA is TGTGCCAGCAGTGAAGTGCAGGGGTCGCCATTCTCCTACGAGCAGTACTTC. It encodes CASSEVQGSPFSYEQYF.

This clonotype came up once. An end of the junction does not agree with germline; a read error may underlie this. The rearrangement joins TRBV7-2 to TRBJ2-3, with 8 bases fitting TRBD2. The CDR3 covers 16 residues. Germline V gene sequence: CDR1 SGHTA, CDR2 FQGNSA. This CDR3 reads CASSPPGTRSTDAQYF. CDR3 DNA sequence: TGTGCCAGCAGCCCCCCCGGGACTAGGAGCACAGATGCGCAGTATTTT.

This clonotype has just a few counts. The gene calls are TRBV9 and TRBJ2-3, with 11 positions matching TRBD2. The CDR3 is made up of 17 amino acids. V shed 1 base, J shed 3 bases, and the junction held 7 bases outside the gene matches. CDR1 is SGDLS, CDR2 YYNGEE, per germline. The DNA for the CDR3 is TGTGCCAGCAGCGTAATCCCTAGCGGGGGGATAACAGATACGCAGTATTTT. Encoded protein: CASSVIPSGGITDTQYF.

This clonotype was recorded a few times. The J gene is TRBJ1-2, the V gene TRBV29-1, with a weak D call TRBD1 (6 bases). Deletions cut 0 bases from V and 8 bases from J, with 16 bases between. The germline CDR1 and CDR2 sequences are SQVTM and ANQGSEA. This CDR3 is built from 14 residues. The CDR3 DNA reads as TGCAGCGTTGAAGATTGGAAGGTGGGGGGCGGCTACACCTTC. As protein: CSVEDWKVGGGYTF.

In its sample, this clonotype was seen many times. This chain links TRBV7-2 with TRBJ2-5; D gene ambiguous. The CDR3 is made up of 12 amino acids. Between the trimmed V and J ends, which lost 3 bases and 4 bases, there was a span of 6 bases. Germline assignment: CDR1 SGHTA and CDR2 FQGNSA. The CDR3 region is CASSLYIETQYF. Written as DNA, the CDR3 is TGTGCCAGCAGCTTGTACATAGAGACCCAGTACTTC.

J is TRBJ2-5 and V is TRBV20-1; TRBD1 agrees at 10 bases. The J call could be wrong; TRBJ2-7 is a better fit for the DNA end. This CDR3 region has 14 residues. The germline V gene encodes CDR1 DFQATT and CDR2 SNEGSKA (reference sequence). DNA for the CDR3: TGCAGTATCCAGGACAGGGGGAAAGTCTACGAGCAGTACTTC. Translation: CSIQDRGKVYEQYF.

The chain is built from TRBV20-1 and TRBJ2-1; the match to TRBD1 covers 11 bases. V lost 1 base to trimming and J lost 9 bases; unmatched junction nucleotides: 8. CDR1 is DFQATT, CDR2 SNEGSKA, per germline (reference sequence). There are 15 residues in the CDR3. CDR3 loop: CSARAKDRGLPEQFF. The CDR3 region has the DNA TGCAGTGCTAGAGCGAAGGACAGGGGGCTCCCTGAGCAGTTCTTC.

This clonotype was recorded a few times. This chain connects TRBV10-3 to TRBJ1-2, with a weak D call TRBD1 (5 bases). The germline gives CDR1 ENHRY, CDR2 SYGVKD. V was shortened by 5 bases and J by 8 bases, with 18 bases between the two germline ends. The CDR3 consists of 14 residues. The CDR3 DNA sequence: TGTGCCATCAGTTCCCGGGGGGAGCCTTCCGGCTACACCTTC. It translates to CAISSRGEPSGYTF.

The rearrangement uses TRBV2 and TRBJ2-5, with 11 bases lining up with TRBD2. The CDR3 has 15 residues. J lost 11 bases, V lost 7 bases, and 15 bases had no gene match. Germline-derived CDR1 and CDR2 are SNHLY and FYNNEI. The CDR3 bases are TGTGCCAGCACCATCACGACTAGCGGGAATCATGAGCAGTACTTC. It codes for CASTITTSGNHEQYF.

In its sample, this clonotype was seen once. The rearrangement joins TRBV14 to TRBJ2-4; D may match TRBD1 or TRBD2 (5 bases each). Germline V gives CDR1 SGHDN, CDR2 FVKESK. The CDR3 length is 15 residues. The germline V and J ends were trimmed by 2 bases and 8 bases, with 16 bases remaining between them. This CDR3 reads CASSQRDVYWDIQYF. The CDR3 region has the DNA TGTGCCAGCAGCCAACGGGACGTATATTGGGACATTCAGTACTTC.

The chain has TRBV3-1 and TRBJ2-1; D possibly corresponds to TRBD1 (5 bases). The CDR3 is made up of 15 amino acids. Germline V CDR1 and CDR2: LGHDT, YNNKEL (reference sequence). V was cut by 0 bases and J by 4 bases, with 10 bases left in between. CDR3 sequence (DNA): TGTGCCAGCAGCCAAGATAGGACAAGTTACAATGAGCAGTTCTTC. It encodes CASSQDRTSYNEQFF.

Concerning this clonotype itself: One junction end does not reproduce the germline sequence, and a read error may be involved. The V call is TRBV12-3 or TRBV12-4, the J call TRBJ2-5, with 12 positions matching TRBD2. The CDR3 totals 17 residues. CDR3: CANSLGLAGSYQETQYF. CDR3 sequence (DNA): TGTGCCAACAGTTTAGGACTAGCGGGGTCGTACCAAGAGACCCAGTACTTC.